Shown below are 10 T cell receptor beta chains from a single sample sequenced in a study of shared clonotypes between healthy human individuals. Libraries were prepared by immunoSEQ multiplex PCR; TCRdb keeps only in-frame clonotypes and omits some of them. The table shows 1.4 million to 1.5 million clones, with roughly 96% occurring only once. Sequencing used naive CD4+ T cells sorted from blood. Noted subset: CD45RA+ positively selected. The origin of the receptors is a man aged 25 to 45 in good health.

V is TRBV6-5 and J is TRBJ2-2; either TRBD1 or TRBD2 may fit D (6 bases each). This CDR3 is 15 amino acids long. V was shortened by 2 bases and J by 5 bases, with 12 bases between the two germline ends. In germline, CDR1 is MNHEY, CDR2 SVGAGI. The CDR3 loop is CASSYGAGHTGELFF. The CDR3 bases are TGTGCCAGCAGTTACGGGGCGGGACATACCGGGGAGCTGTTTTTT.

The V gene is TRBV4-1, the J gene TRBJ2-5; TRBD1 might be the D (5 bases). V was cut by 4 bases and J by 2 bases, with 14 bases left in between. CDR1 and CDR2 from the germline V gene are MGHRA and YSYEKL. CDR3 length: 15 amino acids. CDR3 in amino acids: CASSLQRGRQETQYF. The CDR3 DNA reads TGCGCCAGCAGCCTACAAAGGGGTAGGCAAGAGACCCAGTACTTC.

In nucleotides, the CDR3 is TGTGCCAGCAGTTTATTAAAAGGGACCGGGGGGTACGAGCAGTACTTC. Residues: CASSLLKGTGGYEQYF. This rearrangement joins TRBV28 to TRBJ2-7; 7 bases line up with TRBD2. V was clipped by 1 base and J by 4 bases; unmatched bases: 10. The CDR3 covers 16 residues. Germline CDR1 is MDHEN and CDR2 is SYDVKM.

The chain links TRBV11-1 to TRBJ2-3; D possibly corresponds to TRBD1 (6 bases). Germline V gives CDR1 SGHAT, CDR2 FQDESV (reference sequence). The CDR3 loop spans 18 amino acids. With 1 base removed from V and 3 bases from J, the gap between germline ends came to 20 bases. CDR3 bases: TGTGCCAGCAGCTTAGTACCGGTGGCAGGGGATATTACAGATACGCAGTATTTT. It encodes CASSLVPVAGDITDTQYF.

V usage is TRBV7-2 and J usage is TRBJ2-5; D ambiguous. This CDR3 has 15 residues. Trimming left V 1 base short and J 0 bases short, with 9 bases between. Germline V gene sequence: CDR1 SGHTA, CDR2 FQGNSA. CDR3 DNA: TGTGCCAGCAGCTTAGGGGTGGTTAACCAAGAGACCCAGTACTTC. Protein: CASSLGVVNQETQYF.

V and J are TRBV11-2 and TRBJ1-3; no clear D. Germline CDR1 reads SGHAT; CDR2 reads FQNNGV. This CDR3 contains 15 residues. Trimming cost V 0 bases and J 2 bases, with 8 bases left between them. The chain's CDR3 is CASSLDLWAGNTIYF. As DNA, the CDR3 is TGTGCCAGCAGCTTAGATCTATGGGCTGGAAACACCATATATTTT.

This clone has only one observation. This rearrangement joins TRBV19 to TRBJ2-1; no firm D call. The germline V gene encodes CDR1 LNHDA and CDR2 SQIVND (reference sequence). V was pared by 4 bases and J by 1 base, with 11 bases between. The CDR3 has 15 residues. CDR3 loop: CASSKSPVSYNEQFF. As DNA, the CDR3 is TGTGCCAGTAGTAAAAGCCCCGTATCCTACAATGAGCAGTTCTTC.

For this clone: Other DNA sequences from this sample encode an identical CDR3 as well. V is TRBV9 and J is TRBJ2-7, with 9 bases lining up with TRBD2. With V trimmed by 0 bases and J by 2 bases, 3 bases remained unmatched. The CDR3 runs 15 residues. The germline gives CDR1 SGDLS, CDR2 YYNGEE. The CDR3 nucleotides read TGTGCCAGCAGCGTAGGGACTAGCGCGACCTACGAGCAGTACTTC. This encodes CASSVGTSATYEQYF.

This chain links TRBV18 with TRBJ2-4, with D perhaps TRBD2 (6 bases). Trimming stripped 3 bases from V and 3 bases from J, with 15 bases between. The CDR3 length is 16 residues. Germline CDR1 KGHSH, CDR2 LQKENI. The CDR3 region has the DNA TGTGCCAGCTCACCTGGAGGGGCATTTGTCAAAAACATTCAGTACTTC. Translation gives CASSPGGAFVKNIQYF.

The chain combines TRBV29-1 with TRBJ2-7; D gene unclear. Trimming cost V 1 base and J 3 bases, with 10 bases left between them. The germline V gene encodes CDR1 SQVTM and CDR2 ANQGSEA. The CDR3 consists of 13 residues. This CDR3 reads CSVEAPGGYEQYF. The CDR3 nucleotides are TGCAGCGTTGAAGCCCCCGGCGGCTACGAGCAGTACTTC.